A single sample is the source of the 8 T cell receptor beta chains below, sequenced in a study of CD8 T cells in ankylosing spondylitis. TCRdb re-derived calls from the 5' RACE reads in MiXCR, one entry per CDR3 protein. The sample contains about 420,000 distinct CDR3 sequences, approximately 20% of which appear only once. These TCRs are of unknown antigen specificity. General study points: What seemed typical of ankylosing spondylitis blood was a TCR beta motif built from under 10 highly homologous variants.

Specimen: blood, either unsorted or a sorted T cell fraction (not recorded which). These receptors were taken from a male donor with ankylosing spondylitis.

The chain uses TRBV6-2 or TRBV6-3 and TRBJ2-2, with TRBD2 as a possible D gene (6 bases). The CDR3 has 16 amino acids. V was cut by 2 bases and J by 4 bases, with 14 bases left in between. Germline V gene sequence: CDR1 MNHEY, CDR2 SVGEGT. The CDR3 reads CASSYQVLATTGELFF. DNA for the CDR3: TGTGCCAGCAGTTACCAAGTTCTAGCGACCACCGGGGAGCTGTTTTTT.

This clonotype was seen only a few times. This chain connects TRBV2 to TRBJ2-7, with D possibly matching TRBD2 (6 bases). CDR1 and CDR2 from the germline V gene are SNHLY and FYNNEI. V dropped 5 bases and J dropped 2 bases, with 19 bases sitting between them. CDR3 length equals 16 residues. CDR3 protein: CASSRAGTPGAYEQYF. For the CDR3, the DNA is TGTGCCAGCAGTCGTGCTGGGACTCCTGGGGCCTACGAGCAGTACTTC.

This clonotype has more than one count but fewer than ten. The V call is TRBV10-3, the J call TRBJ2-3; D might be TRBD2 (5 bases). V was cut by 4 bases and J by 1 base, with 6 bases left in between. Germline V gives CDR1 ENHRY, CDR2 SYGVKD. This CDR3 spans 13 amino acids. This chain's CDR3 is CAISAEGTDTQYF. DNA of the CDR3: TGTGCCATCAGTGCGGAGGGCACAGATACGCAGTATTTT.

V is TRBV11-1 and J is TRBJ2-3; 10 nucleotides line up with TRBD2. The CDR3 length is 17 residues. The V gene's germline CDR1 is SGHAT and CDR2 FQDESV (reference sequence). V dropped 2 bases and J dropped 5; count of bases not matched to a gene: 10. The CDR3 bases are TGTGCCAGCAGCTTATTCCCAGCGGGAGGGCCGAGAGATACGCAGTATTTT. Translating it yields CASSLFPAGGPRDTQYF.

There are many counts of this clonotype. The rearrangement links TRBV5-1 to TRBJ1-1; TRBD1 aligns across 7 bases. The junction had 3 bases not matched to a gene; V was cut back by 4 bases and J by 0 bases. Germline assignment: CDR1 SGHRS and CDR2 YFSETQ. This CDR3 is 14 amino acids long. CDR3 loop: CASSDGTVNTEAFF. The CDR3 nucleotides read TGCGCCAGCAGCGACGGGACAGTGAACACTGAAGCTTTCTTT.

This clonotype was picked up a small number of times. The CDR3 is CASSPGPENTEAFF. DNA for the CDR3: TGCGCCAGCAGCCCCGGGCCTGAGAACACTGAAGCTTTCTTT. This chain joins TRBV5-1 and TRBJ1-1; no clear D gene. Trimming took off 4 bases at V and 1 base at J, with 11 bases between the two ends. There are 14 residues in the CDR3. Germline values: CDR1 SGHRS, CDR2 YFSETQ.

This clonotype was seen a handful of times. Here the CDR3 reads CASSPQSSREKLFF. The DNA of the CDR3 is TGTGCCAGCTCACCACAGAGCTCTAGGGAAAAACTGTTTTTT. The chain recombines TRBV18 with TRBJ1-4; D gene unclear. Trimming left V 1 base short and J 8 bases short, with 11 bases between. Germline lookup yields CDR1 KGHSH and CDR2 LQKENI. The CDR3 has 14 amino acids. The complete variable domain, with remaining parts taken from reference TRBV18 and TRBJ1-4, reads NAGVMQNPRHLVRRRGQEARLRCSPMKGHSHVYWYRQLPEEGLKFMVYLQKENIIDESGMPKERFSAEFPKEGPSILRIQQVVRGDSAAYFCASSPQSSREKLFFGSGTQLSVL.

The rearrangement links TRBV2 to TRBJ1-2; weak D call: TRBD1 (6 bases). The CDR3 is 13 amino acids. Deletions cut 5 bases from V and 7 bases from J, with 14 bases between. CDR1 is SNHLY and CDR2 is FYNNEI in the germline V gene. The CDR3 loop is CASSQQGRSGYTF. CDR3 nucleotides: TGTGCCAGCAGTCAACAGGGCCGGAGTGGCTACACCTTC.